These 26 T cell receptor beta chains share one sample of origin, sequenced in a study of a mutant IDH1 vaccine in newly diagnosed glioma. Noted time point: week 11, during vaccination. The vaccine gave 300 ug of a 20-mer mutant IDH1 peptide subcutaneously per dose. Using immunoSEQ multiplex PCR, the repertoire was profiled, and TCRdb retains in-frame clones only, with some absent. The sample consists of tens of thousands of clones, roughly 84% of them appearing once. Their antigens remain unidentified. The material sequenced was PBMCs, taken from a glioma patient whose treatment included an IDH1 peptide vaccine. The receptors were gathered from a woman aged 50 to 65 with glioma.

The CDR3 sequence: CASSLPQGRAWTEAFF. CDR3 in DNA: TGTGCCAGCAGCTTACCACAGGGCAGGGCGTGGACTGAAGCTTTCTTT. The chain couples TRBV7-9 to TRBJ1-1, with D possibly being TRBD1 (6 bases). The CDR3 extends over 16 amino acids. Trimming stripped 2 bases from V and 5 bases from J, with 18 bases between. Germline V gene sequence: CDR1 SEHNR, CDR2 FQNEAQ (reference sequence).

A few counts support this clone. For the CDR3, the DNA is TGTGCCAGCAGCGCATACAGGGTTATGAACACTGAAGCTTTCTTT. This encodes CASSAYRVMNTEAFF. The chain joins TRBV9 to TRBJ1-1; D perhaps matches TRBD1 (6 bases). The CDR3 totals 15 residues. Trimming removed 3 bases from V and 0 bases from J, with 12 bases in between. The germline V gene has CDR1 SGDLS and CDR2 YYNGEE. The entire variable domain, with the rest obtained from reference TRBV9 and TRBJ1-1, is as follows: DSGVTQTPKHLITATGQRVTLRCSPRSGDLSVYWYQQSLDQGLQFLIQYYNGEERAKGNILERFSAQQFPDLHSELNLSSLELGDSALYFCASSAYRVMNTEAFFGQGTRLTVV.

The V call is TRBV5-1, the J call TRBJ2-7; D is undetermined. The CDR3 runs to 12 residues. CDR1 SGHRS and CDR2 YFSETQ come from the germline V gene. The V gene lost 1 base and the J gene lost 5 bases, with 7 bases spanning the gap. CDR3 DNA sequence: TGCGCCAGCAGCTTGATCCCCCACGAGCAGTACTTC. This gives the protein CASSLIPHEQYF.

This sequence joins TRBV10-3 and TRBJ1-1, with D unclear. V lost 2 bases, J lost 4 bases, and 11 bases lay in between. Germline V gene data show CDR1 as ENHRY and CDR2 as SYGVKD. The CDR3 is made up of 14 amino acids. The CDR3 protein is CAISEGSLLTEAFF. CDR3 in DNA: TGTGCCATCAGTGAGGGAAGTCTCCTCACTGAAGCTTTCTTT.

The chain employs TRBV2 and TRBJ2-5; TRBD2 aligns across 11 bases. Germline CDR1 SNHLY, CDR2 FYNNEI. The junction had 12 bases not matched to a gene; V was cut back by 8 bases and J by 7 bases. The CDR3 is made up of 15 amino acids. CDR3 bases: TGTGCCAGCTCCTCGACTAGCGGGGCCCCGGTGACCCAGTACTTC. This codes for CASSSTSGAPVTQYF. Full variable domain (rest looked up from reference TRBV2 and TRBJ2-5): EPEVTQTPSHQVTQMGQEVILRCVPISNHLYFYWYRQILGQKVEFLVSFYNNEISEKSEIFDDQFSVERPDGSNFTLKIRSTKLEDSAMYFCASSSTSGAPVTQYFGPGTRLLVL.

The chain is built from TRBV20-1 and TRBJ1-2; D call uncertain. The CDR3 extends over 10 amino acids. V dropped 3 bases and J dropped 7 bases, with 6 bases sitting between them. Germline V gene lookup returns CDR1 DFQATT and CDR2 SNEGSKA (reference sequence). The CDR3, as DNA: TGCAGTGCTAGTCAGGTTGGCTACACCTTC. Its translation is CSASQVGYTF.

CDR3 region: CASRQGTDYFGGYTF. CDR3 DNA sequence: TGTGCCAGCAGACAGGGAACGGACTACTTCGGGGGCTACACCTTC. This chain joins TRBV25-1 and TRBJ1-2, with D possibly being TRBD1 (6 bases). The CDR3 length is 15 residues. CDR1 and CDR2 (germline): MGHDK, SYGVNS. Deletions cut 6 bases from V and 8 bases from J, with 22 bases between.

The DNA for the CDR3 is TGTGCCAGCGGCAGGGGGGGGAACACTGAAGCTTTCTTT. This gives the protein CASGRGGNTEAFF. The chain is built from TRBV28 and TRBJ1-1; 7 nucleotides match TRBD1. Germline V gene sequence: CDR1 MDHEN, CDR2 SYDVKM. The CDR3 is 13 amino acids. V dropped 8 bases and J dropped 1; count of bases not matched to a gene: 4.

The chain uses TRBV6-1 and TRBJ1-2; D possibly corresponds to TRBD1 (5 bases). CDR1 is MNHNS, CDR2 SASEGT, per germline. V was shortened by 3 bases and J by 4 bases, with 15 bases between the two germline ends. CDR3 length: 15 residues. This CDR3 reads CASSDPGRYFYGYTF. In DNA, the CDR3 is TGTGCCAGCAGTGACCCGGGACGGTATTTCTATGGCTACACCTTC.

This sequence joins TRBV10-3 and TRBJ2-7; D remains unclear. This CDR3 has 11 residues. Trimming stripped 6 bases from V and 5 bases from J, with 8 bases between. Germline loops: CDR1 ENHRY, CDR2 SYGVKD. In DNA, the CDR3 is TGTGCCATCAGAACAGTCGACGAGCAGTACTTC. This gives the protein CAIRTVDEQYF.

This chain uses TRBV19 with TRBJ2-5; a possible D gene is TRBD2 (6 bases). CDR1 and CDR2 (germline): LNHDA, SQIVND (reference sequence). The V gene lost 4 bases and the J gene lost 5 bases, with 23 bases spanning the gap. The CDR3 spans 17 residues. CDR3 residues: CASSNPGLGRDGETQYF. CDR3 coding DNA: TGTGCCAGTAGTAATCCGGGACTGGGCAGGGATGGCGAGACCCAGTACTTC. The full variable domain, its missing parts supplied by reference TRBV19 and TRBJ2-5, is DGGITQSPKYLFRKEGQNVTLSCEQNLNHDAMYWYRQDPGQGLRLIYYSQIVNDFQKGDIAEGYSVSREKKESFPLTVTSAQKNPTAFYLCASSNPGLGRDGETQYFGPGTRLLVL.

The chain uses TRBV7-9 and TRBJ1-5; D gene unclear. V was cut by 1 base and J by 5 bases, with 3 bases left in between. The CDR3 totals 12 residues. The germline CDR1 and CDR2 sequences are SEHNR and FQNEAQ (reference sequence). The CDR3: CASSLGDQPQHF. The CDR3 region has the DNA TGTGCCAGCAGCTTAGGCGATCAGCCCCAGCATTTT.

The chain employs TRBV29-1 and TRBJ2-3; no firm D call. Deletions cut 4 bases from V and 0 bases from J, with 8 bases between. There are 13 residues in the CDR3. The V gene's germline CDR1 is SQVTM and CDR2 ANQGSEA. The CDR3 region is CSVVWSSTDTQYF. Here the CDR3 DNA reads TGCAGCGTTGTATGGAGCAGCACAGATACGCAGTATTTT.

The J gene is TRBJ2-2, the V gene TRBV5-4; D might be TRBD1 (5 bases). V was clipped by 4 bases and J by 4 bases, with 17 bases between them. Germline V gene sequence: CDR1 SGHNT, CDR2 YYREEE (reference sequence). The CDR3 is 16 amino acids. CDR3 in amino acids: CASSEPGNPRTGELFF. CDR3 DNA sequence: TGTGCCAGCAGCGAGCCAGGGAACCCGCGCACCGGGGAGCTGTTTTTT. Full variable domain (rest looked up from reference TRBV5-4 and TRBJ2-2): ETGVTQSPTHLIKTRGQQVTLRCSSQSGHNTVSWYQQALGQGPQFIFQYYREEENGRGNFPPRFSGLQFPNYSSELNVNALELDDSALYLCASSEPGNPRTGELFFGEGSRLTVL.

The sample holds a few counts of this clone. This chain links TRBV25-1 with TRBJ1-4; D may be TRBD1 (6 bases). Trimming removed 5 bases from V and 7 bases from J, with 14 bases in between. Germline V gene data show CDR1 as MGHDK and CDR2 as SYGVNS. CDR3 size: 14 residues. The CDR3 nucleotides are TGTGCCAGCAGTCCGGGGGCACCTCTTGAAAAACTGTTTTTT. It is translated as CASSPGAPLEKLFF.

This chain joins TRBV25-1 and TRBJ1-1, with a possible D match to TRBD1 (6 bases). CDR3 length: 14 amino acids. Germline CDR1 MGHDK, CDR2 SYGVNS. Trimming took off 8 bases at V and 10 bases at J, with 23 bases between the two ends. CDR3 nucleotide sequence: TGTGCCAGCCTTAAAACAGGACAGTTAGGGGGAGCTTTCTTT. Translation: CASLKTGQLGGAFF.

This clone was recorded once. The genes are TRBV18 and TRBJ1-6; weak D call: TRBD1 (5 bases). The CDR3 is 15 amino acids. Trimming left V 2 bases short and J 2 bases short, with 7 bases between. The germline CDR1 and CDR2 sequences are KGHSH and LQKENI. The CDR3 is CASSPGGTYNSPLHF. The CDR3 nucleotides are TGTGCCAGCTCACCAGGGGGGACCTATAATTCACCCCTCCACTTT.

CDR3: CASSKEERSGAFF. The CDR3 DNA is TGTGCCAGCAGCAAGGAAGAGAGGAGCGGGGCTTTCTTT. This sequence joins TRBV21-1 and TRBJ1-1. TRBV21-1 corresponds to a pseudogene. There are 13 residues in the CDR3.

This clone appeared once. The chain employs TRBV5-1 and TRBJ1-3; perhaps TRBD1 as D (5 bases). Trimming removed 0 bases at V and 9 bases at J, with 19 bases between. The CDR3 loop spans 16 amino acids. Germline V CDR1 and CDR2: SGHRS, YFSETQ. The CDR3 spells CASSLAGVRDLGTIYF. In DNA, the CDR3 is TGCGCCAGCAGCTTGGCCGGTGTCAGGGATTTAGGCACCATATATTTT.

The rearrangement uses TRBV19 and TRBJ1-1; D ambiguous. The CDR3 is 14 amino acids. The V gene's germline CDR1 is LNHDA and CDR2 SQIVND (reference sequence). V gave up 5 bases and J gave up 1 base, with 11 bases separating them. In nucleotides, the CDR3 is TGTGCCAGTAGTGAGGAAGGCTGGAACACTGAAGCTTTCTTT. It translates to CASSEEGWNTEAFF. The full variable domain, rest sourced from reference TRBV19 and TRBJ1-1, is DGGITQSPKYLFRKEGQNVTLSCEQNLNHDAMYWYRQDPGQGLRLIYYSQIVNDFQKGDIAEGYSVSREKKESFPLTVTSAQKNPTAFYLCASSEEGWNTEAFFGQGTRLTVV.

This clone has a single count. The chain combines TRBV6-5 with TRBJ2-6; D is unclear. Germline-derived CDR1 and CDR2 are MNHEY and SVGAGI. The CDR3 spans 14 residues. V was trimmed by 2 bases and J by 0 bases, leaving 2 bases between them. The CDR3, as DNA: TGTGCCAGCAGTTACCTCTCTGGGGCCAACGTCCTGACTTTC. Its protein is CASSYLSGANVLTF.

This clone was counted a single time. The chain joins TRBV7-6 to TRBJ1-2; possible D gene TRBD1, 5 bases. The V gene's germline CDR1 is SGHVS and CDR2 FNYEAQ. CDR3 size: 13 residues. Trimming stripped 1 base from V and 7 bases from J, with 10 bases between. As DNA, the CDR3 is TGTGCCAGCAGCTTAGGGGGGGAGGCTGGCTACACCTTC. The encoded protein is CASSLGGEAGYTF. Based on the CDR3 plus reference TRBV7-6 and TRBJ1-2, the full variable domain is GAGVSQSPRYKVTKRGQDVALRCDPISGHVSLYWYRQALGQGPEFLTYFNYEAQQDKSGLPNDRFSAERPEGSISTLTIQRTEQRDSAMYRCASSLGGEAGYTFGSGTRLTVV.

The chain recombines TRBV10-2 with TRBJ1-4; no firm D call. Germline CDR1 is WSHSY and CDR2 is SAAADI. This CDR3 is 13 amino acids long. Deletions cut 6 bases from V and 3 bases from J, with 8 bases between. The CDR3: CASRDTSNEKLFF. As DNA, the CDR3 is TGCGCCAGCAGAGATACTTCTAATGAAAAACTGTTTTTT.

The CDR3 region is CASSDRENTEAFF. DNA for the CDR3: TGTGCCAGCAGTGACAGGGAAAACACTGAAGCTTTCTTT. The chain employs TRBV6-4 and TRBJ1-1; D is unclear. The CDR3 loop spans 13 amino acids. V was trimmed by 2 bases and J by 2 bases, leaving 6 bases between them. The germline CDR1 and CDR2 sequences are MRHNA and SNTAGT.

The chain has TRBV6-1 and TRBJ1-1; D remains unclear. The V end lost 0 bases, the J end lost 0 bases, and 8 bases lay between the germline ends. Germline V gene data show CDR1 as MNHNS and CDR2 as SASEGT. CDR3 length equals 15 residues. The CDR3 nucleotides are TGTGCCAGCAGTGAAGCGGGGTTGATGAACACTGAAGCTTTCTTT. Residues: CASSEAGLMNTEAFF.

The chain couples TRBV7-2 to TRBJ2-3; tentatively, D is TRBD1 (6 bases). Looked up from germline, CDR1 is SGHTA and CDR2 is FQGNSA. V lost 4 bases and J lost 0, with 14 bases in between. This CDR3 contains 16 residues. For the CDR3, the DNA is TGTGCCAGCAGCTCAGGGACACGATGGAGCACAGATACGCAGTATTTT. Translation: CASSSGTRWSTDTQYF.